This T cell receptor (beta chain) derives from a study of T-cell reconstitution after alpha-beta-depleted transplantation in children. The library targeted TCRbeta and was prepared with unique molecular identifiers. TCRdb redid the calling of the PCR reads with MiXCR, one entry per CDR3 protein. The sample lists around 360,000 distinct CDR3 sequences, approximately 10% seen once, with less than 2.5% in the top ten. The CDR3 consists of 16 residues. The V end was cut by 2 bases, the J end by 1 base, with 14 bases between. CDR1 SGHTA and CDR2 FQGNSA come from the germline V gene. The sequence was obtained from a human donor who donated a stem cell graft to a child with acute lymphoblastic leukemia. This specimen was PBMCs from the stem cell graft donor, taken from the stem cell graft. The chain links TRBV7-2 to TRBJ1-1, with D possibly TRBD1 on 5 matching bases. CDR3 nucleotide sequence: TGTGCCAGCAGCTTACTTTTCGGGACCGAGAACACTGAAGCTTTCTTT. It yields the protein CASSLLFGTENTEAFF.